A single sample gave rise to the 18 T cell receptor beta chains below, sequenced in a study of blood T cell repertoires in COVID-19. Sequenced by immunoSEQ multiplex PCR; TCRdb stores in-frame clones only, minus some. This repertoire shows roughly 360,000 clones, around 87% found once; its top ten account for 1% to 1.5%. Sequencing was performed on PBMCs or T cells enriched from blood (not recorded which). These receptors originate from a young man who had recovered from COVID-19.

The chain combines TRBV29-1 with TRBJ2-3, with 9 bases matching TRBD1. Germline V gene data show CDR1 as SQVTM and CDR2 as ANQGSEA. The J segment lost 0 bases and the V segment lost 6 bases, leaving 7 bases of the junction unmatched. The CDR3 is 15 amino acids. Here the CDR3 reads CSVEPGTGSTDTQYF. CDR3 nucleotide sequence: TGCAGCGTCGAACCCGGGACAGGGAGCACAGATACGCAGTATTTT.

This clone was detected only a few times. V gene TRBV6-5 combines with J gene TRBJ2-1, with D possibly TRBD2 on 6 matching bases. This CDR3 spans 14 amino acids. Germline V gene data show CDR1 as MNHEY and CDR2 as SVGAGI. V lost 4 bases, J lost 7 bases, and 14 bases lay in between. The CDR3, as DNA: TGTGCCAGCAGTTGGAGGGCTGGAGGGAATGAGCAGTTCTTC. It specifies CASSWRAGGNEQFF.

The chain recombines TRBV15 with TRBJ1-2; 10 bases line up with TRBD1. CDR3 length: 15 residues. Germline lookup yields CDR1 LNHNV and CDR2 YYDKDF (reference sequence). The V segment lost 4 bases and the J segment 4 bases; nucleotides outside the gene matches: 6. The CDR3 here is CATSNWDRGGYGYTF. The CDR3 DNA sequence: TGTGCCACCAGCAATTGGGACAGGGGAGGCTATGGCTACACCTTC.

The chain is built from TRBV29-1 and TRBJ1-3; TRBD1 matches 7 bases. Trimming cost V 4 bases and J 4 bases; bases outside gene matches: 13. The CDR3 covers 16 residues. Per germline, CDR1 SQVTM and CDR2 ANQGSEA. The chain's CDR3 is CSVGPDRVQEGNTIYF. CDR3 DNA sequence: TGCAGCGTTGGGCCCGACAGGGTTCAGGAAGGAAACACCATATATTTT. The full variable domain, rest sourced from reference TRBV29-1 and TRBJ1-3, is SAVISQKPSRDICQRGTSLTIQCQVDSQVTMMFWYRQQPGQSLTLIATANQGSEATYESGFVIDKFPISRPNLTFSTLTVSNMSPEDSSIYLCSVGPDRVQEGNTIYFGEGSWLTVV.

This clone has a handful of counts. The chain is built from TRBV12-3 or TRBV12-4 and TRBJ1-4, with D possibly being TRBD1 (5 bases). V was cut by 6 bases and J by 4 bases, with 9 bases left in between. This CDR3 comprises 13 residues. This chain's CDR3 is CASRRGGNEKLFF. CDR3 nucleotides: TGTGCCAGCAGAAGGGGAGGTAATGAAAAACTGTTTTTT.

The V gene is TRBV12-5, the J gene TRBJ2-7, with D unclear. Trimming shortened V by 2 bases and J by 5 bases, and 16 bases separated the two germline ends. This CDR3 is built from 15 residues. Per germline, CDR1 LGHNT and CDR2 FRNRAP. CDR3 nucleotides: TGTGCTAGTGGTTTGCCGCACCGTCCGGTCCACGAGCAGTACTTC. It codes for CASGLPHRPVHEQYF. The full variable domain, its missing parts supplied by reference TRBV12-5 and TRBJ2-7, is DARVTQTPRHKVTEMGQEVTMRCQPILGHNTVFWYRQTMMQGLELLAYFRNRAPLDDSGMPKDRFSAEMPDATLATLKIQPSEPRDSAVYFCASGLPHRPVHEQYFGPGTRLTVT.

The rearrangement joins TRBV7-2 to TRBJ2-2; weak D call: TRBD2 (5 bases). Germline lookup yields CDR1 SGHTA and CDR2 FQGNSA. V was clipped by 5 bases and J by 5 bases, with 15 bases between them. The length of the CDR3 is 15 residues. CDR3 nucleotides: TGTGCCAGCAGCCCCGTCGATGGACTGACCGGGGAGCTGTTTTTT. This translates into CASSPVDGLTGELFF. The variable domain in full, completed from reference TRBV7-2 and TRBJ2-2, reads GAGVSQSPSNKVTEKGKDVELRCDPISGHTALYWYRQSLGQGLEFLIYFQGNSAPDKSGLPSDRFSAERTGGSVSTLTIQRTQQEDSAVYLCASSPVDGLTGELFFGEGSRLTVL.

About this clone itself: The same CDR3 also results from other DNA sequences found in this sample. This chain joins TRBV7-9 and TRBJ1-3, with TRBD1 as a possible D gene (6 bases). Trimming pared 5 bases from V and 0 bases from J, leaving 11 bases between. The CDR3 has 15 residues. CDR1 and CDR2 from the germline V gene are SEHNR and FQNEAQ (reference sequence). Here the CDR3 reads CASSLTGISGNTIYF. CDR3 sequence (DNA): TGTGCCAGCAGCCTCACAGGGATCTCTGGAAACACCATATATTTT. The full variable domain, rest sourced from reference TRBV7-9 and TRBJ1-3, is DTGVSQNPRHKITKRGQNVTFRCDPISEHNRLYWYRQTLGQGPEFLTYFQNEAQLEKSRLLSDRFSAERPKGSFSTLEIQRTEQGDSAMYLCASSLTGISGNTIYFGEGSWLTVV.

This chain uses TRBV5-1 with TRBJ2-2; 9 bases align to TRBD2. Germline V gives CDR1 SGHRS, CDR2 YFSETQ. The CDR3 spans 16 residues. The V and J ends lost 2 bases and 2 bases, in that order; junction bases with no gene match: 4. CDR3: CASSFPSGDNTGELFF. CDR3 coding DNA: TGCGCCAGCAGCTTTCCTAGCGGGGATAACACCGGGGAGCTGTTTTTT.

CDR3 coding DNA: TGTGCCAGCAGCTTAGGTAGTAGGACAGGGCTCTTGTTTAACTACGAGCAGTACTTC. Protein product: CASSLGSRTGLLFNYEQYF. The rearrangement links TRBV7-8 to TRBJ2-7, with 8 bases lining up with TRBD1. The junction had 17 bases not matched to a gene; V was cut back by 1 base and J by 3 bases. This CDR3 has 19 residues. From germline, CDR1 is SGHVS and CDR2 FQNEAQ.

The chain has TRBV7-2 and TRBJ2-1; 7 bases align to TRBD2. V gave up 5 bases and J gave up 7 bases; unmatched junction bases: 8. From germline, CDR1 is SGHTA and CDR2 FQGNSA. The CDR3 sequence is 14 residues long. CDR3 region: CASSTGLVRNEQFF. DNA of the CDR3: TGTGCCAGCAGCACCGGACTAGTGAGGAATGAGCAGTTCTTC. Filled out from reference TRBV7-2 and TRBJ2-1, the complete variable domain reads GAGVSQSPSNKVTEKGKDVELRCDPISGHTALYWYRQSLGQGLEFLIYFQGNSAPDKSGLPSDRFSAERTGGSVSTLTIQRTQQEDSAVYLCASSTGLVRNEQFFGPGTRLTVL.

V is TRBV2 and J is TRBJ1-4, with D possibly TRBD1 on 6 matching bases. Germline CDR1 and CDR2: SNHLY and FYNNEI. The CDR3 loop spans 12 amino acids. Between the trimmed V and J ends, which lost 5 bases and 5 bases, there was a span of 6 bases. As DNA, the CDR3 is TGTGCCAGCAGTCAGGGGAATGAAAAACTGTTTTTT. This sequence encodes CASSQGNEKLFF.

The chain carries TRBV10-3 and TRBJ2-1; 10 bases are shared with TRBD1. CDR1 is ENHRY and CDR2 is SYGVKD in the germline V gene. The CDR3 runs 13 residues. The J segment lost 6 bases and the V segment lost 6 bases, leaving 2 bases of the junction unmatched. The DNA for the CDR3 is TGTGCCATCAGCGGACAGGGGGGCAATGAGCAGTTCTTC. Protein sequence: CAISGQGGNEQFF.

The V gene is TRBV25-1, the J gene TRBJ1-5, with D unresolved. This CDR3 comprises 14 residues. The germline V gene has CDR1 MGHDK and CDR2 SYGVNS. Trimming shortened V by 6 bases and J by 5 bases, and 14 bases separated the two germline ends. In DNA form, the CDR3 reads TGTGCCAGCAGGGGTTCCGGGAACGATCAGCCCCAGCATTTT. As protein: CASRGSGNDQPQHF.

This clone was seen just once. The CDR3 here is CASSSSQGRPVTGELFF. CDR3 DNA sequence: TGTGCCAGCAGCTCATCACAGGGCCGTCCGGTCACCGGGGAGCTGTTTTTT. This rearrangement joins TRBV7-6 to TRBJ2-2; a weak D match, TRBD1 (6 bases). Between the trimmed V and J ends, which lost 4 bases and 4 bases, there was a span of 19 bases. The germline V gene has CDR1 SGHVS and CDR2 FNYEAQ. The CDR3 has 17 residues.

This chain links TRBV6-2 or TRBV6-3 with TRBJ2-1; 9 nucleotides align to TRBD2. The CDR3 runs to 19 residues. V shed 0 bases and J 0 bases; nucleotides not matched to a gene: 9. Germline V CDR1 and CDR2: MNHEY, SVGEGT. Here the CDR3 DNA reads TGTGCCAGCAGTTACTCGCCCAGCGGGGGGTCCCCCTCCTACAATGAGCAGTTCTTC. This gives the protein CASSYSPSGGSPSYNEQFF.

The CDR3 spells CASSEGTGSRYGYTF. CDR3 nucleotide sequence: TGTGCCAGCAGTGAGGGGACAGGCAGCCGCTATGGCTACACCTTC. This chain joins TRBV25-1 and TRBJ1-2; TRBD1 agrees at 8 bases. V was clipped by 3 bases and J by 4 bases; unmatched bases: 7. The CDR3 has 15 residues. In germline, CDR1 is MGHDK, CDR2 SYGVNS.

In this sample, this clone turned up a few times. The chain uses TRBV4-1 and TRBJ1-5; D is possibly TRBD1 (5 bases). V was pared by 6 bases and J by 7 bases, with 16 bases between. The CDR3 has 14 residues. Germline V gene data show CDR1 as MGHRA and CDR2 as YSYEKL. The CDR3 here is CASRKDNLGQPQHF. CDR3 DNA sequence: TGCGCCAGCAGAAAGGACAACCTGGGACAGCCCCAGCATTTT.